These 14 T cell receptor beta chains share one sample of origin, sequenced in a study of blood T cell repertoires in COVID-19. Assay used: immunoSEQ multiplex PCR; TCRdb lists only in-frame clones, some missing. The data contain approximately 120,000 clones, roughly 84% of them singletons. Sequencing used peripheral blood. Source of these receptors: a woman over 75 with acute or convalescent COVID-19.

The chain recombines TRBV7-9 with TRBJ2-3; tentatively, D is TRBD1 (6 bases). The germline gives CDR1 SEHNR, CDR2 FQNEAQ (reference sequence). The CDR3 consists of 14 residues. V was trimmed by 1 base and J by 2 bases, leaving 7 bases between them. CDR3 in amino acids: CASSLVGATDTQYF. The DNA of the CDR3 is TGTGCCAGCAGCTTAGTGGGGGCCACAGATACGCAGTATTTT.

This sequence joins TRBV14 and TRBJ2-5; 8 bases align to TRBD2. Germline loops: CDR1 SGHDN, CDR2 FVKESK. The CDR3 has 17 residues. With V trimmed by 2 bases and J by 7 bases, 15 bases remained unmatched. The CDR3 here is CASSQFSGILAQPTQYF. In nucleotides, the CDR3 is TGTGCCAGCAGCCAATTTAGCGGGATCCTCGCCCAGCCGACCCAGTACTTC.

This chain joins TRBV6-5 and TRBJ2-4, with D maybe TRBD1 (6 bases). CDR1 MNHEY and CDR2 SVGAGI come from the germline V gene. The CDR3 runs 15 residues. Trimming removed 5 bases from V and 3 bases from J, with 14 bases in between. This CDR3 reads CASSQGFGGKNIQYF. The CDR3 DNA reads TGTGCCAGCAGTCAGGGGTTTGGGGGCAAAAACATTCAGTACTTC.

CDR3 nucleotides: TGTGCCAGCAGCACAGACAGGGAAGCTAACTATGGCTACACCTTC. The encoded protein is CASSTDREANYGYTF. The gene calls are TRBV7-8 and TRBJ1-2, with TRBD1 matching over 7 bases. CDR1 and CDR2 (germline): SGHVS, FQNEAQ. V shed 5 bases and J 0 bases; nucleotides not matched to a gene: 6. This CDR3 is 15 amino acids long.

The chain links TRBV2 to TRBJ1-6; TRBD1 matches at 7 bases. The CDR3 extends over 14 amino acids. The J segment lost 9 bases and the V segment lost 3 bases, leaving 5 bases of the junction unmatched. Germline V CDR1 and CDR2: SNHLY, FYNNEI. CDR3 region: CASSDPGGSSPLHF. The CDR3 DNA reads TGTGCCAGCAGTGACCCAGGGGGGAGTTCACCCCTCCACTTT.

The CDR3 DNA reads as TGTGCCAGCAGCTGGGGCGGGGGGACGAGCTCCTACGAGCAGTACTTC. Amino acid sequence: CASSWGGGTSSYEQYF. The J gene is TRBJ2-7, the V gene TRBV5-6; TRBD2 agrees at 8 bases. After removal of 3 bases from V and 0 bases from J, the junction contained 8 bases not matched to a gene. The CDR3 totals 16 residues. Per germline, CDR1 SGHDT and CDR2 YYEEEE.

The gene calls are TRBV7-2 and TRBJ2-6, with 7 nucleotides matching TRBD1. The CDR3 is 13 amino acids. Per germline, CDR1 SGHTA and CDR2 FQGNSA. CDR3 nucleotides: TGTGCAACCAACAGGGGTAGGGCCAACGTCCTGACTTTC. It yields the protein CATNRGRANVLTF.

The CDR3 DNA sequence: TGCGCCAGAATAACACGGAACACTGAAGCTTTCTTT. Residues: CARITRNTEAFF. The V call is TRBV10-1, the J call TRBJ1-1; D not resolved. This CDR3 region has 12 residues. Germline V gene sequence: CDR1 WNHNN, CDR2 SYGVQD (reference sequence). V lost 9 bases and J 1 base, leaving 9 bases between the germline ends.

This chain links TRBV19 with TRBJ2-2; possibly TRBD1 for D (6 bases). Trimming shortened V by 3 bases and J by 5 bases, and 13 bases separated the two germline ends. In germline, CDR1 is LNHDA, CDR2 SQIVND (reference sequence). The CDR3 extends over 15 amino acids. CDR3 loop: CASSMRGGPTGELFF. The CDR3 coding sequence is TGTGCCAGTAGTATGCGTGGGGGCCCTACCGGGGAGCTGTTTTTT.

In its sample, this clone was seen a few times. The rearrangement links TRBV3-1 (or the pseudogene TRBV3-2) to TRBJ1-5, with D possibly being TRBD1 (6 bases). Trimming took 5 bases from V and 4 from J, leaving 12 bases between them. The length of the CDR3 is 14 residues. Per the germline V gene, CDR1 is LGHDT and CDR2 is YNNKEL (reference sequence). The CDR3 nucleotides read TGTGCCAGCAGCTTCGGACAGTTGAATCAGCCCCAGCATTTT. Translating gives CASSFGQLNQPQHF.

J is TRBJ2-7 and V is TRBV28; tentatively, D is TRBD1 (6 bases). Looked up from germline, CDR1 is MDHEN and CDR2 is SYDVKM. The V and J ends lost 3 bases and 7 bases respectively, with 19 bases between them. This CDR3 has 15 amino acids. The CDR3 DNA is TGTGCCAGCAGTTTGATGGGGACACTCTCTAGGGAGCAGTACTTC. Translating it yields CASSLMGTLSREQYF.

In this sample, this clone turned up a few times. The chain joins TRBV5-6 to TRBJ2-7; perhaps D is TRBD1 or TRBD2 (6 bases each). CDR1 and CDR2 (germline): SGHDT, YYEEEE. V lost 4 bases and J lost 6, with 17 bases in between. The CDR3 is 14 residues long. CDR3 sequence reads: CASSLGAGRVEQYF. The DNA for the CDR3 is TGTGCCAGCAGCCTGGGGGCGGGGCGAGTCGAGCAGTACTTC.

This clone was seen only once. This chain connects TRBV5-5 to TRBJ1-1; the D gene is possibly TRBD1 (5 bases). This CDR3 contains 15 residues. Trimming removed 1 base at V and 0 bases at J, with 10 bases between. Germline V CDR1 and CDR2: SGHKS, YYEKEE (reference sequence). In DNA form, the CDR3 reads TGTGCCAGCAGCTTGTTGGCAGGGATGAACACTGAAGCTTTCTTT. Its translation: CASSLLAGMNTEAFF.

The rearrangement joins TRBV4-3 to TRBJ2-3, with 11 bases fitting TRBD2. The CDR3 loop spans 18 amino acids. The ends lost 0 bases at V and 5 bases at J; junction bases unmatched: 10. Per germline, CDR1 LGHNA and CDR2 YSLEER. The CDR3 loop reads CASSQDDGSGGAKDTQYF. DNA of the CDR3: TGCGCCAGCAGCCAAGATGATGGTAGCGGGGGGGCAAAAGATACGCAGTATTTT.